This TCR beta chain was sequenced in a study of naive and memory T cell subsets. Four subsets defined by CD45RA and CD27 were sorted after CD3, CD4, CD8 and live/dead staining. Both TRBC1 and TRBC2 were covered by a beta constant-region primer of two equimolar oligonucleotides. The ligated cDNA underwent four PCR rounds using SP2 and nested alpha and beta constant-region primers. TCRdb re-derived calls from the UMI-ligation and nested PCR reads in MiXCR, one entry per CDR3 protein. The data show over 100,000 distinct CDR3 sequences, 36% seen once. The CDR3 length is 19 residues. Trimming removed 3 bases from V and 2 bases from J, with 26 bases in between. Germline-derived CDR1 and CDR2 are MDHEN and SYDVKM.

Sequences were obtained from central memory CD4+ T cells from blood. This chain links TRBV28 with TRBJ2-7, with a tentative D call TRBD2 (5 bases). The receptor's source is a human donor in good health. The CDR3 here is CASSFGTGFSTPKPYEQYF. In nucleotides, the CDR3 is TGTGCCAGCAGTTTTGGTACGGGATTTTCGACTCCCAAACCCTACGAGCAGTACTTC. Supplemented by reference TRBV28 and TRBJ2-7, the full variable domain reads DVKVTQSSRYLVKRTGEKVFLECVQDMDHENMFWYRQDPGLGLRLIYFSYDVKMKEKGDIPEGYSVSREKKERFSLILESASTNQTSMYLCASSFGTGFSTPKPYEQYFGPGTRLTVT.